The 13 T cell receptor beta chains reported below all come from one sample, sequenced in a study of blood T cell repertoires in COVID-19 (dated by TCRdb to 2020 to 2021). Library construction relied on the immunoSEQ multiplex PCR assay. Held by TCRdb, this immuneACCESS table contains in-frame sequences only and omits some clones. Under half of the omission traces to an unresolved V gene where checked; the cause of the rest is unknown. The sample records 360,000 or so clones, roughly 89% of which are singletons. The biggest ten clones account for around 1.7% of the sample. Material for sequencing was PBMCs or T cells enriched from blood (not recorded which). The receptors stem from a woman aged 25 to 45 who had recovered from COVID-19.

The genes are TRBV6-6 and TRBJ1-1; no firm D call. The germline V gene has CDR1 MNHNY and CDR2 SVGAGI (reference sequence). The CDR3 contains 15 residues. Trimming removed 1 base from V and 6 bases from J, with 15 bases in between. The CDR3 here is CASSYLDSPPSEAFF. CDR3 in DNA: TGTGCCAGCAGTTACTTGGACTCGCCTCCCTCTGAAGCTTTCTTT.

Worth noting for this clone: The sample has other DNA sequences that encode this CDR3 too. This rearrangement joins TRBV7-9 to TRBJ2-1; no clear D. This CDR3 spans 13 amino acids. Trimming stripped 1 base from V and 5 bases from J, with 6 bases between. Germline V gene lookup returns CDR1 SEHNR and CDR2 FQNEAQ (reference sequence). CDR3 amino acids: CASSLDRDNEQFF. DNA for the CDR3: TGTGCCAGCAGCTTAGACCGGGACAATGAGCAGTTCTTC. Looking up the rest from reference TRBV7-9 and TRBJ2-1 gives the full variable domain: DTGVSQNPRHKITKRGQNVTFRCDPISEHNRLYWYRQTLGQGPEFLTYFQNEAQLEKSRLLSDRFSAERPKGSFSTLEIQRTEQGDSAMYLCASSLDRDNEQFFGPGTRLTVL.

This clone appeared a few times. The chain couples TRBV5-1 to TRBJ2-7; TRBD1 agrees at 10 bases. There are 15 residues in the CDR3. Germline CDR1 and CDR2: SGHRS and YFSETQ. V gave up 1 base and J gave up 5 bases; unmatched junction bases: 6. CDR3 bases: TGCGCCAGCAGCTTGACCGGGACAGGGGACAACGAGCAGTACTTC. Translation: CASSLTGTGDNEQYF.

CDR3 region: CASSWGGREETQYF. In nucleotides, the CDR3 is TGTGCCAGCAGCTGGGGGGGGCGTGAAGAGACCCAGTACTTC. The chain joins TRBV7-2 to TRBJ2-5; the D gene is possibly TRBD2 (7 bases). Trimming left V 4 bases short and J 3 bases short, with 12 bases between. CDR1 and CDR2 from the germline V gene are SGHTA and FQGNSA. The CDR3 has 14 residues.

The chain joins TRBV29-1 to TRBJ2-2; D is perhaps TRBD1 (6 bases). The CDR3 spans 11 residues. Germline values: CDR1 SQVTM, CDR2 ANQGSEA. Trimming shortened V by 5 bases and J by 6 bases, and 7 bases separated the two germline ends. The CDR3 nucleotides read TGCAGCGTTCAGGGGCCCGGGGAGCTGTTTTTT. It codes for CSVQGPGELFF.

On this clone: At the DNA level, this CDR3 is encoded by other sequences in the same sample as well. The rearrangement uses TRBV7-3 and TRBJ1-1, with no clear D. With 2 bases removed from V and 1 base from J, the gap between germline ends came to 8 bases. Germline assignment: CDR1 SGHTA and CDR2 FQGTGA. The CDR3 extends over 14 amino acids. CDR3 nucleotides: TGTGCCAGCAGCTTAGGCCATTCGAACACTGAAGCTTTCTTT. It encodes CASSLGHSNTEAFF.

The V call is TRBV24-1, the J call TRBJ2-2; D remains ambiguous. CDR1 is KGHDR, CDR2 SFDVKD, per germline. The CDR3 totals 15 residues. V lost 4 bases to trimming and J lost 4 bases, with 12 bases between them. The CDR3 region has the DNA TGTGCCACCAGTGACCCCCCGTCGGGCACCGGGGAGCTGTTTTTT. It yields the protein CATSDPPSGTGELFF.

The chain recombines TRBV24-1 with TRBJ2-3, with 9 bases lining up with TRBD2. The CDR3 totals 15 residues. V lost 10 bases, J lost 2 bases, and 9 bases stayed unmatched. Germline V gene data show CDR1 as KGHDR and CDR2 as SFDVKD. As DNA, the CDR3 is TGTGCCACTGAGACTAGCGGCAGGTACACAGATACGCAGTATTTT. Translation: CATETSGRYTDTQYF.

This clone was recorded many times. J is TRBJ1-6 and V is TRBV9; D remains ambiguous. Germline CDR1 is SGDLS and CDR2 is YYNGEE. V lost 0 bases and J 5 bases, leaving 6 bases between the germline ends. CDR3 length equals 14 residues. CDR3 DNA: TGTGCCAGCAGCGTAGATCCTAATAATTCACCCCTCCACTTT. It yields the protein CASSVDPNNSPLHF.

The CDR3 loop reads CAWSPGPAGNTIYF. The DNA for the CDR3 is TGTGCCTGGAGCCCAGGGCCGGCCGGAAACACCATATATTTT. The V and J genes are TRBV30 and TRBJ1-3, with D perhaps TRBD1 (5 bases). The CDR3 has 14 residues. Germline CDR1 GTSNPN, CDR2 SVGIG (reference sequence). The V and J ends lost 3 bases and 4 bases respectively, with 13 bases between them.

This sequence joins TRBV5-1 and TRBJ1-1; the D gene is possibly TRBD1 (6 bases). CDR3 size: 16 residues. V was trimmed by 2 bases and J by 4 bases, leaving 18 bases between them. Germline-derived CDR1 and CDR2 are SGHRS and YFSETQ. For the CDR3, the DNA is TGCGCCAGCAGCTTTACCCTACAGGGCGTGGGCACTGAAGCTTTCTTT. This encodes CASSFTLQGVGTEAFF.

This chain connects TRBV6-1 to TRBJ2-2, with 7 bases matching TRBD2. The V segment lost 3 bases and the J segment 6 bases; nucleotides outside the gene matches: 4. The CDR3 is 14 residues long. The germline V gene encodes CDR1 MNHNS and CDR2 SASEGT. This CDR3 is CASSDRLAPGELFF. The CDR3 nucleotides read TGTGCCAGCAGTGACCGACTAGCCCCCGGGGAGCTGTTTTTT.

The genes are TRBV10-3 and TRBJ2-1; TRBD2 agrees at 7 bases. Losses at the gene ends were 8 bases for V and 4 bases for J; bases not matched to a gene: 8. Germline V gives CDR1 ENHRY, CDR2 SYGVKD. The CDR3 is 14 residues long. The DNA of the CDR3 is TGTGCCATCGGGAGGGCGGAGCAATACAATGAGCAGTTCTTC. Encoded protein: CAIGRAEQYNEQFF.